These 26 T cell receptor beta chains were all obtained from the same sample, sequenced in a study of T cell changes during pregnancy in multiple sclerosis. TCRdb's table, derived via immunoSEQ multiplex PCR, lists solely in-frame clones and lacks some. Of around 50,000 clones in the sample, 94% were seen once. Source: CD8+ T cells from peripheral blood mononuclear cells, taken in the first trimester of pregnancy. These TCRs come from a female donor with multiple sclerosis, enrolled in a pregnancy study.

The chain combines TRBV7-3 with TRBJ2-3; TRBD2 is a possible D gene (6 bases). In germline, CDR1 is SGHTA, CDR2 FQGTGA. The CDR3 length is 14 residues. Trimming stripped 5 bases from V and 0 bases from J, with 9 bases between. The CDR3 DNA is TGTGCCAGCAGCATGGAGGGTAGCACAGATACGCAGTATTTT. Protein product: CASSMEGSTDTQYF.

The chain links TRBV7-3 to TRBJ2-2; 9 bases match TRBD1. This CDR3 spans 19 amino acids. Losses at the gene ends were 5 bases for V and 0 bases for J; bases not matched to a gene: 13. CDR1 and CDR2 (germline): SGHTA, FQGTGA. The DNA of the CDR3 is TGTGCCAGCAGCCCTAAGGGGGTCACAGGGGGCTCGAACACCGGGGAGCTGTTTTTT. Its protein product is CASSPKGVTGGSNTGELFF.

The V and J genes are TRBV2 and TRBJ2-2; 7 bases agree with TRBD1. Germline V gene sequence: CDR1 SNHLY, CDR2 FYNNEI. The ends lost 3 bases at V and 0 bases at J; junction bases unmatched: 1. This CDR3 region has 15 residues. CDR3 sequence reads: CASSDQGANTGELFF. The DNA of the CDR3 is TGTGCCAGCAGTGATCAGGGGGCGAACACCGGGGAGCTGTTTTTT.

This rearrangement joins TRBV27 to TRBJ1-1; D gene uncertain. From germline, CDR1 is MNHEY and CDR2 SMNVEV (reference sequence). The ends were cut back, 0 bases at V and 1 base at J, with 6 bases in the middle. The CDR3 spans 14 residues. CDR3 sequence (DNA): TGTGCCAGCAGTTTATCGGGCTGGAACACTGAAGCTTTCTTT. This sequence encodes CASSLSGWNTEAFF.

The CDR3: CASSLDGGVSTDTQYF. The CDR3 nucleotides read TGTGCCAGCAGCTTAGACGGGGGAGTTAGCACAGATACGCAGTATTTT. This chain connects TRBV7-6 to TRBJ2-3, with D tentatively TRBD2 (6 bases). The CDR3 sequence is 16 residues long. V was cut by 1 base and J by 0 bases, with 11 bases left in between. The germline V gene has CDR1 SGHVS and CDR2 FNYEAQ.

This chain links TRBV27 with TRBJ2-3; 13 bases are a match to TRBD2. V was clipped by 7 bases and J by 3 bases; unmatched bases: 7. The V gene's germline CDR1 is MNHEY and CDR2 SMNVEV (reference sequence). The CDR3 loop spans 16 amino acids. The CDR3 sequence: CASIGLAGDYTDTQYF. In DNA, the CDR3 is TGTGCCAGCATTGGACTAGCGGGAGATTATACAGATACGCAGTATTTT.

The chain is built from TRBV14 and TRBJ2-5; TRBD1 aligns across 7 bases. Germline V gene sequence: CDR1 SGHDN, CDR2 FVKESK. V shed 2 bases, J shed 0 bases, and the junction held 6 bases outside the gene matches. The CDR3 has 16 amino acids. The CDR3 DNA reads TGTGCCAGCAGCCAATTCGGGACAGCCTACCAAGAGACCCAGTACTTC. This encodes CASSQFGTAYQETQYF.

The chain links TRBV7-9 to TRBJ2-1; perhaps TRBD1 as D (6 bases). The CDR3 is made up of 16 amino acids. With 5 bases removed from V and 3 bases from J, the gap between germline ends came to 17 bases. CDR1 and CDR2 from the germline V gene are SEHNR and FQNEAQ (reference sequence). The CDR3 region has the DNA TGTGCCAGCAGCCCTGTTTCCGGGACAAACTACAATGAGCAGTTCTTC. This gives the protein CASSPVSGTNYNEQFF.

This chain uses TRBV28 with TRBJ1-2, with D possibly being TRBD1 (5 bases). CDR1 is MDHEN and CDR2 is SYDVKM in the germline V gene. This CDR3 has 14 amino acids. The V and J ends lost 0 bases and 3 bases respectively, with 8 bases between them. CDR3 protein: CASSLWGEDYGYTF. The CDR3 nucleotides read TGTGCCAGCAGTTTATGGGGGGAGGACTATGGCTACACCTTC.

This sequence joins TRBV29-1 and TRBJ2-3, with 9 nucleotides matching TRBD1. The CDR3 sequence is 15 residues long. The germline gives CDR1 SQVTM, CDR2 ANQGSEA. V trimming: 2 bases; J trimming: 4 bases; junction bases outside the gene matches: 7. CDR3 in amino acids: CSVETGQGRSDTQYF. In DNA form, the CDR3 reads TGCAGCGTTGAAACGGGACAGGGTAGGTCAGATACGCAGTATTTT.

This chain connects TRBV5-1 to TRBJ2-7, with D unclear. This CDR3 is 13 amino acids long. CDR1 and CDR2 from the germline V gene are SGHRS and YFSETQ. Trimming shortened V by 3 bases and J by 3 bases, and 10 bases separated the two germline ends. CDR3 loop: CASSYYSHYEQYF. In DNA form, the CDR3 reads TGCGCCAGCAGCTACTACTCGCACTACGAGCAGTACTTC.

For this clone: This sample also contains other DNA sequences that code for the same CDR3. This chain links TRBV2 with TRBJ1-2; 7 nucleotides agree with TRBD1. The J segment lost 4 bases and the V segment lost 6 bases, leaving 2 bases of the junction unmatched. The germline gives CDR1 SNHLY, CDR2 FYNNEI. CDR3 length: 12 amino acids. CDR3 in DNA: TGTGCCAGCAGGGGGACAGCCTATGGCTACACCTTC. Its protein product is CASRGTAYGYTF.

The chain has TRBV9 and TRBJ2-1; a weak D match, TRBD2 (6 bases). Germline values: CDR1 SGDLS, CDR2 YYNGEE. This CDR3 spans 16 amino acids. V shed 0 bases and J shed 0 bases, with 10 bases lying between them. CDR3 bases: TGTGCCAGCAGCGTAGAGCTAGCGCCCTCCTACAATGAGCAGTTCTTC. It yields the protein CASSVELAPSYNEQFF. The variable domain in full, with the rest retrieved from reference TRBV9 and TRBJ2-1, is DSGVTQTPKHLITATGQRVTLRCSPRSGDLSVYWYQQSLDQGLQFLIQYYNGEERAKGNILERFSAQQFPDLHSELNLSSLELGDSALYFCASSVELAPSYNEQFFGPGTRLTVL.

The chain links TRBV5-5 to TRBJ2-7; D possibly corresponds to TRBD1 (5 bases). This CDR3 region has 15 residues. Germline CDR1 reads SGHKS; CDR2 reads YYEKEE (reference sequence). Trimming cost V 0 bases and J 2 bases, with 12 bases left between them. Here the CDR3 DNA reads TGTGCCAGCAGCTTGGTAGGTATGGGGCCCTACGAGCAGTACTTC. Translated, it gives CASSLVGMGPYEQYF.

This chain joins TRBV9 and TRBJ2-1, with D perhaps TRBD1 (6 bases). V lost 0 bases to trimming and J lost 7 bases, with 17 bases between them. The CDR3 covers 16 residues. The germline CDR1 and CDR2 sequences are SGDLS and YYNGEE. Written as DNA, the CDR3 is TGTGCCAGCAGCGTAGGAGTTCAGGGGCGACTAAATGAGCAGTTCTTC. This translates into CASSVGVQGRLNEQFF.

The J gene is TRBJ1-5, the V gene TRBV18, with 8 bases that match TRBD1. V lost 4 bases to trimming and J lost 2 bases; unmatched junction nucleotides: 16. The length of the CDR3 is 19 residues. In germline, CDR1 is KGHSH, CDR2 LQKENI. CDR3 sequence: CASSLTRAGGSVGNQPQHF. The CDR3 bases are TGTGCCAGCTCACTGACGAGGGCAGGGGGCTCCGTGGGCAATCAGCCCCAGCATTTT.

In nucleotides, the CDR3 is TGTGCCAGCAGCCAAGAGGCGGGAGGGCCCCACGAGCAGTACTTC. Translating it yields CASSQEAGGPHEQYF. The chain uses TRBV14 and TRBJ2-7, with 9 bases aligning to TRBD2. CDR3 length: 15 amino acids. V shed 0 bases and J 5 bases; nucleotides not matched to a gene: 5. CDR1 and CDR2 from the germline V gene are SGHDN and FVKESK.

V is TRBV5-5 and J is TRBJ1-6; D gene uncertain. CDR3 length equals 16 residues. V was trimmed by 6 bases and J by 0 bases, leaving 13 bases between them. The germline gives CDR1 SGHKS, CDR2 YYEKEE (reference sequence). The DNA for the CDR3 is TGTGCCAGCATAGGTGACAAATCCTCCTATAATTCACCCCTCCACTTT. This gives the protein CASIGDKSSYNSPLHF.

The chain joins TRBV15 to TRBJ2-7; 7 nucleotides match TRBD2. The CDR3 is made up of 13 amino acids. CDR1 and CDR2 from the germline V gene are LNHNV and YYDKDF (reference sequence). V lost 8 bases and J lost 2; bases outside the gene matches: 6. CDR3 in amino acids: CATSPGRTYEQYF. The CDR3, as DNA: TGTGCCACCTCCCCCGGGAGGACCTACGAGCAGTACTTC.

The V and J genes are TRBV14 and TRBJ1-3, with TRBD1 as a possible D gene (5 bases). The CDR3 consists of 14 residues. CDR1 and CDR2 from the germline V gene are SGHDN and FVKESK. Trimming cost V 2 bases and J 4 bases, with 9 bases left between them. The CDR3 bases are TGTGCCAGCAGCCAACGGGGGTCGGGAAACACCATATATTTT. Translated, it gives CASSQRGSGNTIYF. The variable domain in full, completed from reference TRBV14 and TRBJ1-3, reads EAGVTQFPSHSVIEKGQTVTLRCDPISGHDNLYWYRRVMGKEIKFLLHFVKESKQDESGMPNNRFLAERTGGTYSTLKVQPAELEDSGVYFCASSQRGSGNTIYFGEGSWLTVV.

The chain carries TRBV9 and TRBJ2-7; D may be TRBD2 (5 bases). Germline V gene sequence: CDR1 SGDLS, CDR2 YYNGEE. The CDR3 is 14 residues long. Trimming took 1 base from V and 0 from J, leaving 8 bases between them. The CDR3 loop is CASSVSSSSYEQYF. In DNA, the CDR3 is TGTGCCAGCAGCGTATCTAGCAGCTCCTACGAGCAGTACTTC.

CDR3 residues: CASSPLPGQGMNTEAFF. The CDR3 DNA sequence: TGCGCCAGCAGCCCGCTCCCGGGACAGGGGATGAACACTGAAGCTTTCTTT. The genes are TRBV4-1 and TRBJ1-1; 10 bases map to TRBD1. The CDR3 has 17 residues. Trimming removed 4 bases from V and 0 bases from J; junction bases left unmatched: 8. From germline, CDR1 is MGHRA and CDR2 YSYEKL.

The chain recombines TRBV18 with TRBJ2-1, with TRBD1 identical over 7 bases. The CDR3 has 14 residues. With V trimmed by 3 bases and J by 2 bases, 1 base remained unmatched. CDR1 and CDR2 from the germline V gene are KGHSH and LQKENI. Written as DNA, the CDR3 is TGTGCCAGCTCACCGGACAGGACCTACAATGAGCAGTTCTTC. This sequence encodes CASSPDRTYNEQFF.

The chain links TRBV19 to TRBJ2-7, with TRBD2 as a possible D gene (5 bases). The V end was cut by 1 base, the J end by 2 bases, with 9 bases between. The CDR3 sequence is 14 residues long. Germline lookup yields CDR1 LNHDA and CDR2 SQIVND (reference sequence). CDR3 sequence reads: CASSIASKAYEQYF. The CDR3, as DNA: TGTGCCAGTAGTATAGCTAGCAAGGCCTACGAGCAGTACTTC.

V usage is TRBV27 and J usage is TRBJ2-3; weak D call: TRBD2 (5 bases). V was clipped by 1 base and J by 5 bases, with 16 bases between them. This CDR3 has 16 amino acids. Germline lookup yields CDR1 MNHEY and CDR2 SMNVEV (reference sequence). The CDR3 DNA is TGTGCCAGCAGTTTATTCCCGGGGTCAGTAGTAGATACGCAGTATTTT. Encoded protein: CASSLFPGSVVDTQYF.

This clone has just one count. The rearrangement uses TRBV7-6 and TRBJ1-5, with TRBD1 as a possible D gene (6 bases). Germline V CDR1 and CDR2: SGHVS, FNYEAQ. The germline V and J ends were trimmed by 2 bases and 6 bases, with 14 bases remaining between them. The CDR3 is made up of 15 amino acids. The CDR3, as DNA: TGTGCCAGCAGCTTAAGGTCAGGGGTCAGTCAGCCCCAGCATTTT. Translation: CASSLRSGVSQPQHF.